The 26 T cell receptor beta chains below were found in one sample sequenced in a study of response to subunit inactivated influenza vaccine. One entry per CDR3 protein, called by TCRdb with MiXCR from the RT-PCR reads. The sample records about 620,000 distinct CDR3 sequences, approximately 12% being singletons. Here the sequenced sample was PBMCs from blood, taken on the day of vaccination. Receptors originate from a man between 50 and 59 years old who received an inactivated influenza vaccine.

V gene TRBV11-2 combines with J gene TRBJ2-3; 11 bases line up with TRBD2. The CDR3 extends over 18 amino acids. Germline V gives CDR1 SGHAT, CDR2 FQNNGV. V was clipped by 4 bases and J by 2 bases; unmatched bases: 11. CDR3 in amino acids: CASSSSLLAGVTTDTQYF. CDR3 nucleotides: TGTGCCAGCAGCTCAAGCCTACTAGCGGGGGTGACCACAGATACGCAGTATTTT.

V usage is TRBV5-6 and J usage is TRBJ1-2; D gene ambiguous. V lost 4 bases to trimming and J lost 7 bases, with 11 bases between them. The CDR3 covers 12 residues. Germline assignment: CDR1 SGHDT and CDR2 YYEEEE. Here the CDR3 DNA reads TGTGCCAGCAGCGGGCCCGAGGGTGGCTACACCTTC. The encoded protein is CASSGPEGGYTF.

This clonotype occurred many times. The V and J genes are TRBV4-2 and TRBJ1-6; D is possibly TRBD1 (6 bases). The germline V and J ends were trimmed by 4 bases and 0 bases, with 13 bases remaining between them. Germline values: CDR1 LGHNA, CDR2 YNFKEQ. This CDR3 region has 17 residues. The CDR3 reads CASSPGPRGSYNSPLHF. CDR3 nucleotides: TGTGCCAGCAGCCCAGGGCCCAGGGGCTCCTATAATTCACCCCTCCACTTT.

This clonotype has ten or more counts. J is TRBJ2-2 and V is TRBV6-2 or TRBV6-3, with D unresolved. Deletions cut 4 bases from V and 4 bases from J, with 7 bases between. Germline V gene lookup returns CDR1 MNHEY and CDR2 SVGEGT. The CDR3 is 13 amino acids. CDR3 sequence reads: CASSSMTTGELFF. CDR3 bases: TGTGCCAGCAGTTCCATGACCACCGGGGAGCTGTTTTTT.

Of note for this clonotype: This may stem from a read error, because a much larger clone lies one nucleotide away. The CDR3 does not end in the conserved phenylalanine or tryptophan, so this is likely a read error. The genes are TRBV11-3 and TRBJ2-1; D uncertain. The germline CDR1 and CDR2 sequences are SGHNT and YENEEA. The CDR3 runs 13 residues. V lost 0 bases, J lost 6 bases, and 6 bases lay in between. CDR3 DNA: TGTGCCAGCAGCTTAGATGGAGTCAATGAGCAGTTCTTA. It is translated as CASSLDGVNEQFL.

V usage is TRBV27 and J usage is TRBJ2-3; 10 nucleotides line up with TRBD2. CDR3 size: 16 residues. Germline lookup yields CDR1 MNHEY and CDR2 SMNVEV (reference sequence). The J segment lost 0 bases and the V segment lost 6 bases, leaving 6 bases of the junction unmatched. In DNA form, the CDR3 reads TGTGCCAGCAGACCTCTAGCGGGAGCCAGCACAGATACGCAGTATTTT. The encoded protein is CASRPLAGASTDTQYF.

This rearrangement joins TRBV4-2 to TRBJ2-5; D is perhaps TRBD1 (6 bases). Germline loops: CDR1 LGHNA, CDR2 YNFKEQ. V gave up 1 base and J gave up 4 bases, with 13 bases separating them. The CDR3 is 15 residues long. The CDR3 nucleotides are TGTGCCAGCAGCCAAGGGGGTGGGGGCGCAGAGACCCAGTACTTC. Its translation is CASSQGGGGAETQYF.

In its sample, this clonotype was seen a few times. The CDR3 here is CASSLVGQLSSYNEQFF. The CDR3 DNA is TGTGCCAGCAGCTTAGTGGGACAATTAAGCTCCTACAATGAGCAGTTCTTC. This chain uses TRBV7-8 with TRBJ2-1; D is perhaps TRBD1 (6 bases). The CDR3 has 17 amino acids. Germline CDR1 reads SGHVS; CDR2 reads FQNEAQ. V was cut by 1 base and J by 0 bases, with 13 bases left in between.

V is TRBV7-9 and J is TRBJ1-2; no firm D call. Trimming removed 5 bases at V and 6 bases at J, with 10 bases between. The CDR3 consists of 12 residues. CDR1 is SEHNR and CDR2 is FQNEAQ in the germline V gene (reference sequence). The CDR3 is CASSPVGDGYTF. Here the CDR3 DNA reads TGTGCCAGCAGCCCCGTGGGCGATGGCTACACCTTC.

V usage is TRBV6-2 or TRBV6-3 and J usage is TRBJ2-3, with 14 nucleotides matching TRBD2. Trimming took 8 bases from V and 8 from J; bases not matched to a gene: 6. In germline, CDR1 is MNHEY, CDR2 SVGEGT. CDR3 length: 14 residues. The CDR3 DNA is TGTGCCAGCCGACCGGGACTAGCGGGAGTTACGCAGTATTTT. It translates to CASRPGLAGVTQYF.

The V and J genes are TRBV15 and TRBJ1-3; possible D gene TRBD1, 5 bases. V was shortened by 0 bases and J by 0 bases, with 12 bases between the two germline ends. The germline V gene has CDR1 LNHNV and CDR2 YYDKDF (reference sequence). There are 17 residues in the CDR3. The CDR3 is CATSRDPGSLSGNTIYF. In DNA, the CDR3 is TGTGCCACCAGCAGAGATCCAGGGAGTCTCTCTGGAAACACCATATATTTT.

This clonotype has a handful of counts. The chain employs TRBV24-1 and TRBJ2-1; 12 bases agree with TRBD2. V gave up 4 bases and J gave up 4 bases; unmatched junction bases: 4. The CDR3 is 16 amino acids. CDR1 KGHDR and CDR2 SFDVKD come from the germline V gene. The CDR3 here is CATSDPGLAGYNEQFF. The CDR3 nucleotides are TGTGCCACCAGTGACCCCGGACTAGCGGGATACAATGAGCAGTTCTTC.

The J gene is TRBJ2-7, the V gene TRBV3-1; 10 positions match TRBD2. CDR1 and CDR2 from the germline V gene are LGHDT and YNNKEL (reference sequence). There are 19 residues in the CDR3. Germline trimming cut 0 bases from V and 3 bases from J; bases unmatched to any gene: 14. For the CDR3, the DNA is TGTGCCAGCAGCCAAGACCCCTACCCGGCTAGCGGGGGTTACTACGAGCAGTACTTC. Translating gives CASSQDPYPASGGYYEQYF.

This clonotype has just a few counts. This chain's CDR3 is CAISETGSSYNEQFF. CDR3 DNA: TGTGCCATCAGTGAGACCGGGAGCTCCTACAATGAGCAGTTCTTC. The chain couples TRBV10-3 to TRBJ2-1; a weak D match, TRBD2 (6 bases). The V gene lost 2 bases and the J gene lost 0 bases, with 8 bases spanning the gap. Germline V gene sequence: CDR1 ENHRY, CDR2 SYGVKD. The CDR3 runs to 15 residues.

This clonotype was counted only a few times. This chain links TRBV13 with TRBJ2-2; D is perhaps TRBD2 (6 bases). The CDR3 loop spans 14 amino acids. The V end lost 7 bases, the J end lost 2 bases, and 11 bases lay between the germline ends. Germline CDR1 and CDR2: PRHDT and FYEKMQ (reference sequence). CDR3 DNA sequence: TGTGCCAGCAACCGCGGGATTAACACCGGGGAGCTGTTTTTT. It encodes CASNRGINTGELFF. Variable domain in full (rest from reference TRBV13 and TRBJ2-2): AAGVIQSPRHLIKEKRETATLKCYPIPRHDTVYWYQQGPGQDPQFLISFYEKMQSDKGSIPDRFSAQQFSDYHSELNMSSLELGDSALYFCASNRGINTGELFFGEGSRLTVL.

CDR3 protein: CASSEETVGNWAPATNEKLFF. CDR3 nucleotide sequence: TGTGCCAGCAGCGAGGAAACCGTCGGGAATTGGGCTCCCGCAACTAATGAAAAACTGTTTTTT. The chain joins TRBV11-2 to TRBJ1-4; D is unresolved. CDR3 size: 21 residues. The germline V gene has CDR1 SGHAT and CDR2 FQNNGV. The V and J ends lost 5 bases and 0 bases respectively, with 28 bases between them.

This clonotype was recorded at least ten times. The CDR3 coding sequence is TGTGCCAGCAGCTTCCTAAGTGCGGGCAGGGGATACTCTGGGGCCAACGTCCTGACTTTC. Its translation is CASSFLSAGRGYSGANVLTF. The chain employs TRBV11-2 and TRBJ2-6; D may be TRBD1 (6 bases). The length of the CDR3 is 20 residues. CDR1 and CDR2 from the germline V gene are SGHAT and FQNNGV. The V end was cut by 3 bases, the J end by 0 bases, with 21 bases between. The full variable domain, completed using reference TRBV11-2 and TRBJ2-6, is EAGVAQSPRYKIIEKRQSVAFWCNPISGHATLYWYQQILGQGPKLLIQFQNNGVVDDSQLPKDRFSAERLKGVDSTLKIQPAKLEDSAVYLCASSFLSAGRGYSGANVLTFGAGSRLTVL.

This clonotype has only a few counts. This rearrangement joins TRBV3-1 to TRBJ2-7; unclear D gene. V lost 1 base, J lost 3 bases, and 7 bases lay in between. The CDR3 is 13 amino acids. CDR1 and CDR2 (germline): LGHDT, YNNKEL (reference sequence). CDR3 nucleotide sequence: TGTGCCAGCAGCCAAGGTCTTGACTACGAGCAGTACTTC. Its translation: CASSQGLDYEQYF.

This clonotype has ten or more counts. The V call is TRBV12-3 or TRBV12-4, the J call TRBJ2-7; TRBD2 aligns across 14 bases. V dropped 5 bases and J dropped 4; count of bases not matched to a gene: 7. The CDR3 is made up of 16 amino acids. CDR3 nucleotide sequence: TGTGCCAGCAGTCCTGGACTAGCGGGGGGAGGGTACGAGCAGTACTTC. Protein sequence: CASSPGLAGGGYEQYF.

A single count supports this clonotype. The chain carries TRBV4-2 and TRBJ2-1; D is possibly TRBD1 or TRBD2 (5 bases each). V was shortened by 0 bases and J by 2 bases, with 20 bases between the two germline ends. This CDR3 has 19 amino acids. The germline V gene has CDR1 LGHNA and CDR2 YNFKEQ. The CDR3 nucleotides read TGTGCCAGCAGCCAAGATCGGGTTTTATGGGGGAGTGCCTACAATGAGCAGTTCTTC. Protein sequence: CASSQDRVLWGSAYNEQFF.

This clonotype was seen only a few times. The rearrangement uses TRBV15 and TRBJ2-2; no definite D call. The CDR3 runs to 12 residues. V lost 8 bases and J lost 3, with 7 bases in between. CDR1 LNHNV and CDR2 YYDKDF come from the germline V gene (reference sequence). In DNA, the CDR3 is TGTGCCACCGGGCAGCACACCGGGGAGCTGTTTTTT. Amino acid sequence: CATGQHTGELFF.

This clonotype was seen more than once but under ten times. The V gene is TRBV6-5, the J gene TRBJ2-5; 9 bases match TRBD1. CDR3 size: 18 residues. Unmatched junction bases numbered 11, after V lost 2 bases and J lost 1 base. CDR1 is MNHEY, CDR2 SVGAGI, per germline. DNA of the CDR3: TGTGCCAGCAGTTACCACGGACTGGGACAGGGCGTCCAAGAGACCCAGTACTTC. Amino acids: CASSYHGLGQGVQETQYF.

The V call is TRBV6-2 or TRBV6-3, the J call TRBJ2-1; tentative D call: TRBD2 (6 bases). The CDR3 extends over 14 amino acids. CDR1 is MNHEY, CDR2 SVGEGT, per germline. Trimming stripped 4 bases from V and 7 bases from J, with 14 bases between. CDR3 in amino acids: CASSFEGLANEQFF. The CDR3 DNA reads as TGTGCCAGCAGTTTCGAGGGACTGGCGAATGAGCAGTTCTTC.

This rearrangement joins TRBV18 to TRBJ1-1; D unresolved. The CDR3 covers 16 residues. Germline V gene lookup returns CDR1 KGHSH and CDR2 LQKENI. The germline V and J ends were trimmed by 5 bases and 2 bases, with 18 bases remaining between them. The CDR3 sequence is CASSSLPPISNTEAFF. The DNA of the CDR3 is TGTGCCAGCTCATCCCTTCCCCCAATTTCTAACACTGAAGCTTTCTTT.

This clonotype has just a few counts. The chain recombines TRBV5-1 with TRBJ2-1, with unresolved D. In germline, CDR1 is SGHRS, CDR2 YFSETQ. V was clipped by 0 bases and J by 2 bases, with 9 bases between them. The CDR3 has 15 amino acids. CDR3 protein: CASSLAMDPYNEQFF. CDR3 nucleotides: TGCGCCAGCAGCTTGGCCATGGACCCCTACAATGAGCAGTTCTTC.

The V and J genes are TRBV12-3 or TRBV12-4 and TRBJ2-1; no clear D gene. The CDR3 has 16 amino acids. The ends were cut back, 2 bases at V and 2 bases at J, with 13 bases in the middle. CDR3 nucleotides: TGTGCCAGCAGTTTAAGACGGAGAGTTCCCTACAATGAGCAGTTCTTC. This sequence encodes CASSLRRRVPYNEQFF.